These T cell receptor beta chains were read from a single sample in a study of T-cell reconstitution after alpha-beta-depleted transplantation in children. A single record per CDR3 protein comes from TCRdb applying MiXCR to the PCR reads. In the table there are about 240,000 distinct CDR3 sequences, approximately 12% of which are singletons. The source material was PBMCs from the stem cell graft donor, sampled from the stem cell graft. Source of these receptors: a human donor who donated a stem cell graft to a child with acute lymphoblastic leukemia. The CDR3 runs from the conserved cysteine through the conserved F or W. Fields, in order: D gene, clone size, V gene, J gene, CDR3 DNA, CDR3 protein. D genes are given only for firm matches. The size of a clone is reported for some rows only, either as once, few or many, or as a class for expanded clones.

NA	many	TRBV6-5	TRBJ2-1	TGTGCCAGCAGCTACTCCTTCCGGGACAACTTTTACAATGAGCAGTTCTTC	CASSYSFRDNFYNEQFF
NA	many	TRBV5-1	TRBJ1-1	TGCGCCAGCAGCTTGGGGACAGAATTAAACACTGAAGCTTTCTTT	CASSLGTELNTEAFF
NA	many	TRBV28	TRBJ1-2	TGTGCCAGCACCGGACCGGACCGCGGCAGGGGAGACTATGGCTACACCTTC	CASTGPDRGRGDYGYTF
NA	many	TRBV6-5	TRBJ2-7	TGTGCCAGCAGTTACAGTCCGGACGTACTTACCTACGAGCAGTACTTC	CASSYSPDVLTYEQYF
TRBD2	NA	TRBV12-3/TRBV12-4	TRBJ2-1	TGTGCCAGCAATAACCCGGGACTAGCGGGAAATGAGCAGTTCTTC	CASNNPGLAGNEQFF
NA	many	TRBV20-1	TRBJ2-7	TGCAGTGCCGGCTCTAGTTATTCCTACGAGCAGTACTTC	CSAGSSYSYEQYF
NA	NA	TRBV3-1	TRBJ2-1	TGTGCCAGCAGCCAAGAGGAGGATGAGCAGTTCTTC	CASSQEEDEQFF
NA	many	TRBV12-3/TRBV12-4	TRBJ2-2	TGTGCCAGCAGTTTGAATCAGGTTCCTGCCGGGGAGCTGTTTTTT	CASSLNQVPAGELFF
NA	NA	TRBV5-4	TRBJ2-7	TGTGCCAGCAGCCCTGGCCACCTTCTCTACGAGCAGTACTTC	CASSPGHLLYEQYF
NA	NA	TRBV3-1	TRBJ1-2	TGTGCCACCACCCCCCGTCCTCCACAGGGTCGCAACTATGGCTACACCTTC	CATTPRPPQGRNYGYTF
TRBD2	NA	TRBV3-1	TRBJ2-4	TGTGCCAGCAGCCAAGATGGCTCCGGGGGGAGGGACATTCAGTACTTC	CASSQDGSGGRDIQYF
NA	NA	TRBV6-6	TRBJ1-5	TGTGCCAGCAGGGGGTTTCGTGAGCCCCAGCATTTT	CASRGFREPQHF
NA	many	TRBV20-1	TRBJ2-5	TGCAGTGCTACACGGACTGTAGCGGTTGGGGAGACCCAGTACTTC	CSATRTVAVGETQYF